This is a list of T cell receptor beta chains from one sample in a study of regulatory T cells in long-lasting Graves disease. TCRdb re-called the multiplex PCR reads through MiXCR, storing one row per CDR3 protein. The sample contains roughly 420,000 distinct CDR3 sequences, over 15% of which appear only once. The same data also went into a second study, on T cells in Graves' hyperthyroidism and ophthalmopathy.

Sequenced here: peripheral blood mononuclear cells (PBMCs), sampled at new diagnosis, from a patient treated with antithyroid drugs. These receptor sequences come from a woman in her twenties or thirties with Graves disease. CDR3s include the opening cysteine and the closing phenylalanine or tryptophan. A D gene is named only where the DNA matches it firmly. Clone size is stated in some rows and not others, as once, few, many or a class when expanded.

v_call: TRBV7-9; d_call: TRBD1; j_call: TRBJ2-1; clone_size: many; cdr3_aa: CASKGQATVEYNEQFF; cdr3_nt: TGTGCCAGCAAGGGACAGGCGACTGTAGAATACAATGAGCAGTTCTTC
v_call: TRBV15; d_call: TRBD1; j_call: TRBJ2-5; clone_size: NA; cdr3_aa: CATRTNVGQQETQYF; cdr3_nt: TGTGCCACCAGAACAAATGTGGGACAGCAAGAGACCCAGTACTTC
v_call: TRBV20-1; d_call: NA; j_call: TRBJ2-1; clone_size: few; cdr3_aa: CSTNDNNEQFF; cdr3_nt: TGCAGTACAAATGATAACAATGAGCAGTTCTTC
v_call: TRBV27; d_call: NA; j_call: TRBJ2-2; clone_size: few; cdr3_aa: CASSLGDNTGELFF; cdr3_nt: TGTGCCAGCAGTTTGGGGGATAACACCGGGGAGCTGTTTTTT
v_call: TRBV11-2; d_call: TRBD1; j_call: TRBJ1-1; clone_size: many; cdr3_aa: CASSLGQGWENTEAFF; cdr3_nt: TGTGCCAGCAGCTTGGGACAGGGATGGGAGAACACTGAAGCTTTCTTT
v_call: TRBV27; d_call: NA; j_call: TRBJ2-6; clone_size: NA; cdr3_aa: CASGAPSGANVLTF; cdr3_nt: TGTGCCAGCGGCGCCCCCTCTGGGGCCAACGTCCTGACTTTC
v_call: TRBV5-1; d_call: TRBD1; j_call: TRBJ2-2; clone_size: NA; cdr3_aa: CASSYRQGAGELFF; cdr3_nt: TGCGCCAGCAGCTACCGACAGGGGGCCGGGGAGCTGTTTTTT
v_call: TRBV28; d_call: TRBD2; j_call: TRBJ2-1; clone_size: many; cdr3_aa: CAGRRAGSSYNEQFF; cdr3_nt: TGTGCCGGACGGCGAGCGGGAAGCTCCTACAATGAGCAGTTCTTC
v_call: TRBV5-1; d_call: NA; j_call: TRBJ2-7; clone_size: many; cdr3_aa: CASSSGRSLETYEQYF; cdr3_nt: TGCGCCAGCAGCTCGGGACGTAGTTTGGAAACCTACGAGCAGTACTTC
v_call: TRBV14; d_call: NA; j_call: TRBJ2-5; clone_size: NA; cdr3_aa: CASSQDFGIQETQYF; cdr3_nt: TGTGCCAGCAGCCAAGATTTCGGGATCCAAGAGACCCAGTACTTC
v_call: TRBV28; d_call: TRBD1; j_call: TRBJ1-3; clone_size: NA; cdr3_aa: CASSFTGVGNTIYF; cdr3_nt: TGTGCCAGCAGTTTTACAGGGGTAGGAAACACCATATATTTT
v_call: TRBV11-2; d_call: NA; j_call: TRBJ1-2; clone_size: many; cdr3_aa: CASSLVCGRYGYTF; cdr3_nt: TGTGCCAGCAGCTTAGTGTGTGGGCGGTATGGCTACACCTTC
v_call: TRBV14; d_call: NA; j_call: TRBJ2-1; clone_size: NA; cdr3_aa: CASSQSKGTLSNRNEQFF; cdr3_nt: TGTGCCAGCAGCCAATCCAAGGGAACGCTTAGTAACCGCAATGAGCAGTTCTTC
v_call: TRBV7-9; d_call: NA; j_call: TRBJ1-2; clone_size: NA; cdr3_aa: CASSLDGIIYGYTF; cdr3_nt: TGTGCCAGCAGCTTAGACGGGATCATCTATGGCTACACCTTC
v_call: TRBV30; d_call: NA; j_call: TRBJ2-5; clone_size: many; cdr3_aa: CAWSQGRPIQETQYF; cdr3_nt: TGTGCCTGGAGTCAGGGACGGCCGATTCAAGAGACCCAGTACTTC
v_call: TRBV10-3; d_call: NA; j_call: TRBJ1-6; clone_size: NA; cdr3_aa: CAIGPSTPGVGSPLHF; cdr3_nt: TGTGCCATCGGCCCCTCCACTCCGGGGGTCGGCTCACCCCTCCACTTT
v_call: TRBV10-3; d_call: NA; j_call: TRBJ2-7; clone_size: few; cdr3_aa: CAIRRGQGYEQYF; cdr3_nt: TGTGCCATCCGTCGGGGGCAGGGTTACGAGCAGTACTTC
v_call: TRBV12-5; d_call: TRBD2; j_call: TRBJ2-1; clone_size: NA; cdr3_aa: CASGPTSGASGEQFF; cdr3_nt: TGTGCTAGTGGTCCGACTAGCGGGGCTTCGGGGGAGCAGTTCTTC
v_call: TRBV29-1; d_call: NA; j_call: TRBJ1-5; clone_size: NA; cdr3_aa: CSVRTEGLSNQPQHF; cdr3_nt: TGCAGCGTTCGGACAGAAGGTTTAAGCAATCAGCCCCAGCATTTT
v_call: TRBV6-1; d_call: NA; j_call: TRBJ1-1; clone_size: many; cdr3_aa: CASSRTGYTEAFF; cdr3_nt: TGTGCCAGCAGTCGTACAGGGTACACTGAAGCTTTCTTT
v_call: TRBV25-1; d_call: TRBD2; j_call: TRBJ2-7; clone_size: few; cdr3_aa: CASSVGGGPYEQYF; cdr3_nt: TGTGCCAGCAGTGTGGGGGGAGGGCCCTACGAGCAGTACTTC
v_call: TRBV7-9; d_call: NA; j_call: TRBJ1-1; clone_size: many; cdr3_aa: CASSFGSTTEAFF; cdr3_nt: TGTGCCAGCAGCTTTGGGTCGACCACTGAAGCTTTCTTT
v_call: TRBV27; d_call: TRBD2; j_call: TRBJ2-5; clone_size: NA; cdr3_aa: CASSLLPPLGLAGYEETQYF; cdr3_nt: TGTGCCAGCAGTCTACTACCGCCCCTCGGACTAGCGGGATATGAAGAGACCCAGTACTTC
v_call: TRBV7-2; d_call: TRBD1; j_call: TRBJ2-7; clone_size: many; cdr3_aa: CASSLTGGGVSSYEQYF; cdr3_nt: TGTGCCAGCAGCTTGACAGGGGGCGGAGTTTCCTCCTACGAGCAGTACTTC
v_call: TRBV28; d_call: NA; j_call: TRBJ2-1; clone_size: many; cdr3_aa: CASRPPGSYNEQFF; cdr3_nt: TGTGCCAGCCGCCCCCCAGGCTCCTACAATGAGCAGTTCTTC
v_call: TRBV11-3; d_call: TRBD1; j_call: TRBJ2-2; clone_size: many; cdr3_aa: CASSLVGGDGTGELFF; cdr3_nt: TGTGCCAGCAGCTTAGTAGGGGGCGACGGCACCGGGGAGCTGTTTTTT
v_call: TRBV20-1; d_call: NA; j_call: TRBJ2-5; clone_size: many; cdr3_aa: CSARDMRGAVETQYF; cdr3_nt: TGCAGTGCTAGAGATATGAGAGGGGCGGTTGAGACCCAGTACTTC
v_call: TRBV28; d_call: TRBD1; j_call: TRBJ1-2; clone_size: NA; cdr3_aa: CASKGTGTGANYGYTF; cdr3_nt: TGTGCCAGCAAGGGGACCGGGACAGGGGCTAACTATGGCTACACCTTC
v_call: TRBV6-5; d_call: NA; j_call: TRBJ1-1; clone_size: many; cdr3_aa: CASSYVRGGSRGNTEAFF; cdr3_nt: TGTGCCAGCAGTTACGTACGGGGGGGAAGTCGTGGGAACACTGAAGCTTTCTTT
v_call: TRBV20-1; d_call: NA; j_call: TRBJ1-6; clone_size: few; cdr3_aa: CSARTDSPLHF; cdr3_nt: TGCAGTGCTAGAACCGATTCACCCCTCCACTTT
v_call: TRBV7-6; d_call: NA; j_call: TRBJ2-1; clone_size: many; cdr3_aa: CASSLHGGGPYNEQFF; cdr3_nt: TGTGCCAGCAGCTTACATGGCGGAGGACCCTACAATGAGCAGTTCTTC
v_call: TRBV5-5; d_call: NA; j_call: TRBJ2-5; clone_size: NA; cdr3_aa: CASSSPLEDAETQYF; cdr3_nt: TGTGCCAGCAGCTCCCCCCTGGAGGACGCCGAGACCCAGTACTTC
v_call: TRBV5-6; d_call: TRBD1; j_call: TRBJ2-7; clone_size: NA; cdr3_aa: CASSLQGESYEQYF; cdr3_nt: TGTGCCAGCAGCTTGCAGGGGGAGTCCTACGAGCAGTACTTC
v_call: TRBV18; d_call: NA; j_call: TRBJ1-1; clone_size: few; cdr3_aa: CASSPSRELRLGSTEAFF; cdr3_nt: TGTGCCAGCTCACCAAGCAGGGAACTTAGGCTGGGGAGCACTGAAGCTTTCTTT
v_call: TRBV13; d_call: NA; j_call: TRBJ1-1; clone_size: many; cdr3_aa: CASSLGQGSTEAFF; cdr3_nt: TGTGCCAGCAGCTTAGGACAGGGAAGCACTGAAGCTTTCTTT
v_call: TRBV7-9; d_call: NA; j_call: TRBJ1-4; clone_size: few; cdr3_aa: CASSQGVSKYEKLFF; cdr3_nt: TGTGCCAGCAGTCAAGGGGTTTCGAAATACGAAAAACTGTTTTTT
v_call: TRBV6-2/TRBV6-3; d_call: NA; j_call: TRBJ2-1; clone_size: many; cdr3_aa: CASSYLASTYNEQFF; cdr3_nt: TGTGCCAGCAGTTACCTGGCTAGTACCTACAATGAGCAGTTCTTC
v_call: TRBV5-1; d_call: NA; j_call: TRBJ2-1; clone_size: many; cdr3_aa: CASSLEARSEQFF; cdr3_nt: TGCGCCAGCAGCTTGGAGGCGAGGTCTGAGCAGTTCTTC
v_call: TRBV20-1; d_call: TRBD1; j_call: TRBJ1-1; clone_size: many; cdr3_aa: CSAEAGQGASGTEAFF; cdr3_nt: TGCAGTGCGGAGGCGGGACAGGGGGCAAGTGGCACTGAAGCTTTCTTT
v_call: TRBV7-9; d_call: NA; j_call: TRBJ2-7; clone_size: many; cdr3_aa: CASSPNRAFSEQYF; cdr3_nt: TGTGCCAGCAGCCCTAACAGAGCCTTCTCCGAGCAGTACTTC
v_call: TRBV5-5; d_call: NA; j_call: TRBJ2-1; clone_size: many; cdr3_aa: CASSFATYNEQFF; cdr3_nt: TGTGCCAGCAGCTTTGCTACCTACAATGAGCAGTTCTTC
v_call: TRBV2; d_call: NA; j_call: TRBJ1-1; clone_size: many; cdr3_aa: CASSEEVTGSVGAFF; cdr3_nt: TGTGCCAGCAGTGAGGAAGTTACAGGGTCTGTCGGAGCTTTCTTT